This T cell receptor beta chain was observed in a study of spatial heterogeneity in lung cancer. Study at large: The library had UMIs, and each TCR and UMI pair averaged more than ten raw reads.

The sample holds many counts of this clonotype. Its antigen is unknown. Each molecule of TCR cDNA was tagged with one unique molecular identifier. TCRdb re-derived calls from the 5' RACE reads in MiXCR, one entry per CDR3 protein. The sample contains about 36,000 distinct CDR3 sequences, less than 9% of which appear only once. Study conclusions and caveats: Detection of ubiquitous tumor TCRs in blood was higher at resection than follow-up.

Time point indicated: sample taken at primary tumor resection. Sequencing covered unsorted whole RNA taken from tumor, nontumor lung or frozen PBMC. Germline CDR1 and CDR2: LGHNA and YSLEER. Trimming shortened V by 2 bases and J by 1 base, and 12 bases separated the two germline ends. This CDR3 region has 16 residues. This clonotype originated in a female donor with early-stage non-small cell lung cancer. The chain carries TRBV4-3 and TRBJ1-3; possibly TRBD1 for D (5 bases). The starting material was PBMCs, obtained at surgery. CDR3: CASSQRGYQSGNTIYF. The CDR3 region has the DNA TGCGCCAGCAGCCAAAGGGGTTACCAATCTGGAAACACCATATATTTT.